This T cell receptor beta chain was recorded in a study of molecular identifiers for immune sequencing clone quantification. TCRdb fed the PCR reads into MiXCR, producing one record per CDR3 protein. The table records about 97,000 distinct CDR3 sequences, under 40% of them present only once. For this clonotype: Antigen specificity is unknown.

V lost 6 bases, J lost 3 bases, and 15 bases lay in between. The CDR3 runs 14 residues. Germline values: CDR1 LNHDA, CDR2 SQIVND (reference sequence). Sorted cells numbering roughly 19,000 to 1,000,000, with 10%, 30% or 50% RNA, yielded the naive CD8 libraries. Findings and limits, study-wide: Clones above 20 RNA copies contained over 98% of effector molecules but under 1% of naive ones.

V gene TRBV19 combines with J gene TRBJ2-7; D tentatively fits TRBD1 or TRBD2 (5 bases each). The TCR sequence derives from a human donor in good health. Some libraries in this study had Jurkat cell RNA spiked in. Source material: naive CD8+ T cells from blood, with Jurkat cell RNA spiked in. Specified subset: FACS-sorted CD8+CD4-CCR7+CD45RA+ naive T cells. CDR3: CASSRSEGYYEQYF. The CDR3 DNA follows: TGTGCCAGTAGCCGCAGCGAGGGGTACTACGAGCAGTACTTC.